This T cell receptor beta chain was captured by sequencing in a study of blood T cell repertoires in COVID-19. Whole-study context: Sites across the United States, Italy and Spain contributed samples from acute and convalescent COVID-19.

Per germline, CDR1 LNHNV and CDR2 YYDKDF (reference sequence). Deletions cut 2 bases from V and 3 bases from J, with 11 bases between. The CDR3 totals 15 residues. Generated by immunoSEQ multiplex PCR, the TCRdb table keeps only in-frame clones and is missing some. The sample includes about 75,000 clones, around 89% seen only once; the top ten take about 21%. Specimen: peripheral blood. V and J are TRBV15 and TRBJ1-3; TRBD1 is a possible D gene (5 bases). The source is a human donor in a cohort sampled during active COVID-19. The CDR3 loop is CATSRSERGGNTIYF. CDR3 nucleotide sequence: TGTGCCACCAGCAGAAGTGAAAGGGGTGGAAACACCATATATTTT.